The 9 T cell receptor beta chains below were found in one sample sequenced in a study of cytomegalovirus exposure and HLA in healthy donors. It was with 60 Vbeta and 13 Jbeta primers that the PCR ran. The data were produced by immunoSEQ multiplex PCR, yet TCRdb's version contains in-frame clones alone and is incomplete. Of about 90,000 clones in the sample, less than 80% were seen once. Sequencing used PBMCs. The receptors stem from a woman between 50 and 59 years old in good health and CMV-seropositive.

The chain carries TRBV5-1 and TRBJ1-5; D perhaps matches TRBD1 (6 bases). The V gene lost 6 bases and the J gene lost 6 bases, with 13 bases spanning the gap. The CDR3 totals 13 residues. Germline V gives CDR1 SGHRS, CDR2 YFSETQ. CDR3 bases: TGCGCCAGCAAAGCAGGGGACCGTCAGCCCCAGCATTTT. Protein: CASKAGDRQPQHF. Drawing the rest from reference TRBV5-1 and TRBJ1-5, the complete variable domain is KAGVTQTPRYLIKTRGQQVTLSCSPISGHRSVSWYQQTPGQGLQFLFEYFSETQRNKGNFPGRFSGRQFSNSRSEMNVSTLELGDSALYLCASKAGDRQPQHFGDGTRLSIL.

This clone was recorded a few times. The J gene is TRBJ2-5, the V gene TRBV29-1, with D tentatively TRBD1 (6 bases). Per germline, CDR1 SQVTM and CDR2 ANQGSEA. This CDR3 contains 14 residues. The V and J ends lost 2 bases and 3 bases respectively, with 13 bases between them. The chain's CDR3 is CSVEKGDGKETQYF. In DNA, the CDR3 is TGCAGCGTTGAAAAGGGGGACGGAAAAGAGACCCAGTACTTC.

J is TRBJ2-4 and V is TRBV19; 8 positions match TRBD2. Germline CDR1 LNHDA, CDR2 SQIVND (reference sequence). With 5 bases clipped from V and 1 base from J, the junction kept 13 bases outside the gene matches. There are 18 residues in the CDR3. The CDR3 protein is CASSWEAGGVTAKNIQYF. CDR3 bases: TGTGCCAGTAGTTGGGAGGCGGGGGGAGTTACGGCCAAAAACATTCAGTACTTC. Supplemented by reference TRBV19 and TRBJ2-4, the full variable domain reads DGGITQSPKYLFRKEGQNVTLSCEQNLNHDAMYWYRQDPGQGLRLIYYSQIVNDFQKGDIAEGYSVSREKKESFPLTVTSAQKNPTAFYLCASSWEAGGVTAKNIQYFGAGTRLSVL.

This clone showed up just a few times. The chain has TRBV6-1 and TRBJ1-1, with D tentatively TRBD1 (5 bases). There are 14 residues in the CDR3. Trimming removed 7 bases at V and 2 bases at J, with 14 bases between. The germline V gene encodes CDR1 MNHNS and CDR2 SASEGT. In nucleotides, the CDR3 is TGTGCCAGCATGGGTTGGGGGGTTAACACTGAAGCTTTCTTT. It specifies CASMGWGVNTEAFF.

The gene calls are TRBV27 and TRBJ2-7; 8 positions agree with TRBD1. The CDR3 consists of 13 residues. Germline CDR1 MNHEY, CDR2 SMNVEV (reference sequence). J gave up 5 bases and V 4 bases, and 4 bases lay outside the gene matches. CDR3 sequence: CASSSGQEDEQYF. For the CDR3, the DNA is TGTGCCAGCAGTTCGGGACAGGAGGACGAGCAGTACTTC.

V is TRBV5-1 and J is TRBJ2-3; TRBD2 matches at 16 bases. Per germline, CDR1 SGHRS and CDR2 YFSETQ. This CDR3 has 17 residues. Trimming took 4 bases from V and 4 from J; bases not matched to a gene: 6. The CDR3 loop is CASSPGTSGGAADTQYF. The CDR3 DNA is TGCGCCAGCAGCCCCGGGACTAGCGGGGGGGCCGCAGATACGCAGTATTTT.

This clone was detected a few times. This chain uses TRBV9 with TRBJ2-7; no clear D. Trimming took off 0 bases at V and 4 bases at J, with 8 bases between the two ends. This CDR3 region has 13 residues. Germline V gene lookup returns CDR1 SGDLS and CDR2 YYNGEE. In DNA, the CDR3 is TGTGCCAGCAGCGTAGGCGAGAGGTACGAGCAGTACTTC. Its protein is CASSVGERYEQYF.

This chain connects TRBV7-2 to TRBJ2-7; D might be TRBD2 (6 bases). This CDR3 spans 14 amino acids. Trimming cost V 1 base and J 1 base, with 8 bases left between them. CDR1 and CDR2 (germline): SGHTA, FQGNSA. The CDR3 region is CASSLVEGSYEQYF. The DNA of the CDR3 is TGTGCCAGCAGCTTAGTGGAGGGATCCTACGAGCAGTACTTC.

The gene calls are TRBV28 and TRBJ1-6; 7 bases agree with TRBD1. In germline, CDR1 is MDHEN, CDR2 SYDVKM. The CDR3 runs to 14 residues. J gave up 7 bases and V 6 bases, and 6 bases lay outside the gene matches. This CDR3 reads CASSRGQYNSPLHF. The DNA of the CDR3 is TGTGCCAGCAGCCGGGGACAGTACAATTCACCCCTCCACTTT.